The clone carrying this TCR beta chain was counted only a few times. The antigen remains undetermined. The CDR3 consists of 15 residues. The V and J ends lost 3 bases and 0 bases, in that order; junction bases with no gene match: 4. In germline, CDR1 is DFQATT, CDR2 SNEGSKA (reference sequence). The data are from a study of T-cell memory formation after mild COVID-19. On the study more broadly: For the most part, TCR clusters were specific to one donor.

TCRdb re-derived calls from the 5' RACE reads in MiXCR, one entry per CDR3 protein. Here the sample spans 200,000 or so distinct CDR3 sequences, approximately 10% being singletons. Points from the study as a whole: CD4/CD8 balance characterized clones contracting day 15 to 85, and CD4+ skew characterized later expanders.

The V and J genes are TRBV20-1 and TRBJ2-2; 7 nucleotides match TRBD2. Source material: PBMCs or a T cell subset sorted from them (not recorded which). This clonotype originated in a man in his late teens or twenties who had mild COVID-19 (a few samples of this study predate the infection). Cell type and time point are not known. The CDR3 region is CSASPGGANTGELFF. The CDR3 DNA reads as TGCAGTGCTAGCCCGGGAGGAGCGAACACCGGGGAGCTGTTTTTT.